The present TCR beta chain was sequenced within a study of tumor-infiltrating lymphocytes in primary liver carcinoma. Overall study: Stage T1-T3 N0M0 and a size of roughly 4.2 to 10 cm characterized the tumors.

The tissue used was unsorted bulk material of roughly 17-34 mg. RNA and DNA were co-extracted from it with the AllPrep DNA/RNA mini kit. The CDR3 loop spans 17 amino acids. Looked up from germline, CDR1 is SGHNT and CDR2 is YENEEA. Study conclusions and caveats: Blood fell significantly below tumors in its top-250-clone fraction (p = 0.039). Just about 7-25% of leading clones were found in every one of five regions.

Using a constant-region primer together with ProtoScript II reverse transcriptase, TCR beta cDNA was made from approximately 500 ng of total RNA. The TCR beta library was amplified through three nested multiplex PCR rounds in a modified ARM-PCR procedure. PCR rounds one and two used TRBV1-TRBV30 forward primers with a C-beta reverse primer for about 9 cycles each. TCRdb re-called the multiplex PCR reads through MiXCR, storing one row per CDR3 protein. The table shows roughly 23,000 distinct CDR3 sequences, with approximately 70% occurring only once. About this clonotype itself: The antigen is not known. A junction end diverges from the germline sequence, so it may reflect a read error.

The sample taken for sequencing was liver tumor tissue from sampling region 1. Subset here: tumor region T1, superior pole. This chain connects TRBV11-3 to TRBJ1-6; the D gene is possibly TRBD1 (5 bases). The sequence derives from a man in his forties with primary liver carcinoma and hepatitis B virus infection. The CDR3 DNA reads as TGTACCAGCAGCTCGGGATCGCGGGGGGTGCTGACCTCACCCCTCCACTTT. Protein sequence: CTSSSGSRGVLTSPLHF.